A single sample is the source of the 25 T cell receptor beta chains below, sequenced in a study of naive and memory T cell subsets (dated by TCRdb to about 2017). These receptors' antigens are unknown. Overall study outcomes, separate from this receptor: A few larger clonotypes were present in naive repertoires, particularly the CD8 repertoires, and these clonotypes were possibly memory cells re-expressing CD45RA.

Library preparation used UMI-ligation and nested PCR. The reads were generated on an Illumina MiSeq. The beta constant-region primer was an equimolar mix of two oligonucleotides covering both TRBC1 and TRBC2. The ligated cDNA went through four rounds of PCR with nested alpha and beta constant-region primers together with the SP2 primer. The raw public data were reprocessed by TCRdb itself: fastp quality trimming at Q25, MiXCR clonotype calling, in-frame beta chains only. Rows are unified per CDR3 protein, each entry keeping the most common DNA and genes. The sample table shows some 110,000 distinct CDR3 sequences, and about 14% are seen once. The ten biggest clones cover approximately 2.6% of the sample. Sequenced material: naive CD8+ T cells from blood. This specimen's cell subset or site label, per the study, means: naive T cells, CD45RA high CD27+. All receptors derive from a human donor in good health.

This clonotype was found a few times. The chain recombines TRBV12-3 or TRBV12-4 with TRBJ2-3; no definite D call. The V end lost 2 bases, the J end lost 5 bases, and 11 bases lay between the germline ends. CDR3 size: 14 residues. The CDR3 here is CASSLSRRGDTQYF. The CDR3 DNA reads TGTGCCAGCAGTTTAAGCCGGAGAGGAGATACGCAGTATTTT.

The genes are TRBV5-1 and TRBJ2-6, with TRBD1 matching 10 bases. CDR1 is SGHRS and CDR2 is YFSETQ in the germline V gene. This CDR3 region has 18 residues. V shed 7 bases, J shed 3 bases, and the junction held 13 bases outside the gene matches. The CDR3 coding sequence is TGCGCCAGCCGTCCCCCGGGGACAGGGGTAGGTGGGGCCAACGTCCTGACTTTC. This translates into CASRPPGTGVGGANVLTF.

Only a few counts were recorded for this clonotype. V and J are TRBV20-1 and TRBJ2-1; 11 bases line up with TRBD2. The CDR3 contains 19 residues. V gave up 6 bases and J gave up 1 base; unmatched junction bases: 17. Germline V CDR1 and CDR2: DFQATT, SNEGSKA (reference sequence). This CDR3 is CSAISGGAHTSLSYNEQFF. CDR3 coding DNA: TGCAGTGCCATTAGCGGGGGGGCCCACACCTCTCTATCCTACAATGAGCAGTTCTTC.

This clonotype was seen a few times. The chain is built from TRBV10-3 and TRBJ2-1; 10 nucleotides align to TRBD2. There are 20 residues in the CDR3. J lost 3 bases, V lost 6 bases, and 20 bases had no gene match. Germline lookup yields CDR1 ENHRY and CDR2 SYGVKD. For the CDR3, the DNA is TGTGCCATCAGCATGTTATCCGTAGCGGGAGGCGCGGGATTCTACAATGAGCAGTTCTTC. Translation gives CAISMLSVAGGAGFYNEQFF.

The chain joins TRBV12-3 or TRBV12-4 to TRBJ2-7, with D maybe TRBD2 (6 bases). This CDR3 contains 19 residues. Trimming cost V 7 bases and J 5 bases, with 33 bases left between them. The CDR3 sequence is CASTVSGEFSLWQTNEQYF. CDR3 in DNA: TGTGCCAGCACCGTGTCGGGGGAGTTCTCTTTGTGGCAGACAAACGAGCAGTACTTC.

The rearrangement uses TRBV7-9 and TRBJ2-7; maybe TRBD2 (6 bases). CDR1 and CDR2 from the germline V gene are SEHNR and FQNEAQ (reference sequence). CDR3 length: 14 amino acids. V lost 5 bases, J lost 0 bases, and 11 bases lay in between. The CDR3 spells CASSHDGSSYEQYF. CDR3 bases: TGTGCCAGCAGCCACGACGGGAGCTCCTACGAGCAGTACTTC.

The chain uses TRBV4-1 and TRBJ2-1, with 7 positions matching TRBD2. V gave up 4 bases and J gave up 10 bases; unmatched junction bases: 7. CDR1 and CDR2 (germline): MGHRA, YSYEKL. The CDR3 is made up of 13 amino acids. Here the CDR3 DNA reads TGCGCCAGCAGCCGCCCGGGAGGAGGCGAGCAGTTCTTC. Protein product: CASSRPGGGEQFF.

The table lists this clonotype with a few counts. The rearrangement joins TRBV28 to TRBJ2-5, with D possibly being TRBD1 (6 bases). Trimming took 1 base from V and 0 from J, leaving 9 bases between them. The CDR3 consists of 15 residues. CDR1 and CDR2 (germline): MDHEN, SYDVKM. The CDR3 region has the DNA TGTGCCAGCAGTTTATTTCGGACAGACCAAGAGACCCAGTACTTC. This sequence encodes CASSLFRTDQETQYF. Full variable domain (rest looked up from reference TRBV28 and TRBJ2-5): DVKVTQSSRYLVKRTGEKVFLECVQDMDHENMFWYRQDPGLGLRLIYFSYDVKMKEKGDIPEGYSVSREKKERFSLILESASTNQTSMYLCASSLFRTDQETQYFGPGTRLLVL.

The rearrangement joins TRBV6-2 or TRBV6-3 to TRBJ2-3, with 11 bases that match TRBD2. The CDR3 spans 17 residues. Germline trimming cut 3 bases from V and 0 bases from J; bases unmatched to any gene: 5. Germline CDR1 is MNHEY and CDR2 is SVGEGT. CDR3 in amino acids: CASSYFRLAGSTDTQYF. For the CDR3, the DNA is TGTGCCAGCAGTTATTTCAGACTAGCGGGGAGCACAGATACGCAGTATTTT.

This clonotype was seen at least ten times. The chain recombines TRBV11-2 with TRBJ2-7; possibly TRBD1 or TRBD2 for D (5 bases each). Per germline, CDR1 SGHAT and CDR2 FQNNGV. The CDR3 loop spans 13 amino acids. Trimming removed 1 base from V and 5 bases from J, with 9 bases in between. The CDR3: CASSLAGTNEQYF. DNA of the CDR3: TGTGCCAGCAGCTTAGCAGGGACCAACGAGCAGTACTTC.

This clonotype was found many times. The J gene is TRBJ2-3, the V gene TRBV4-2; D may match TRBD1 or TRBD2 (7 bases each). Germline V gives CDR1 LGHNA, CDR2 YNFKEQ. This CDR3 region has 17 residues. Deletions cut 4 bases from V and 5 bases from J, with 22 bases between. CDR3 protein: CASSLLEGAGEQDTQYF. CDR3 DNA sequence: TGTGCCAGCAGCCTTCTCGAGGGGGCGGGGGAGCAAGATACGCAGTATTTT.

The chain is built from TRBV28 and TRBJ1-5; D is uncertain. The CDR3 loop spans 15 amino acids. V shed 6 bases and J shed 2 bases, with 14 bases lying between them. Germline V gene data show CDR1 as MDHEN and CDR2 as SYDVKM. CDR3 nucleotide sequence: TGTGCCAGCAGGTTCCGAATTCAGGGCAATCAGCCCCAGCATTTT. It codes for CASRFRIQGNQPQHF. Combining the CDR3 with reference TRBV28 and TRBJ1-5 gives the whole variable domain DVKVTQSSRYLVKRTGEKVFLECVQDMDHENMFWYRQDPGLGLRLIYFSYDVKMKEKGDIPEGYSVSREKKERFSLILESASTNQTSMYLCASRFRIQGNQPQHFGDGTRLSIL.

The V and J genes are TRBV7-9 and TRBJ2-1; 14 bases agree with TRBD2. CDR3 size: 14 residues. CDR1 is SEHNR and CDR2 is FQNEAQ in the germline V gene (reference sequence). V shed 5 bases and J 13 bases; nucleotides not matched to a gene: 7. CDR3 in DNA: TGTGCCAGCAGCCCCGGACTAGCGGGGGGTTTACAGTTCTTC. Its protein product is CASSPGLAGGLQFF.

The rearrangement links TRBV28 to TRBJ2-7; 8 bases fit TRBD1. Germline CDR1 is MDHEN and CDR2 is SYDVKM. V was clipped by 3 bases and J by 4 bases; unmatched bases: 11. The CDR3 is 16 amino acids. CDR3 amino acids: CASSFSQDRGEYEQYF. For the CDR3, the DNA is TGTGCCAGCAGTTTTTCCCAAGACAGGGGTGAATACGAGCAGTACTTC.

J is TRBJ1-2 and V is TRBV3-1; tentatively, D is TRBD1 (5 bases). The CDR3 consists of 13 residues. Germline lookup yields CDR1 LGHDT and CDR2 YNNKEL (reference sequence). With 0 bases removed from V and 6 bases from J, the gap between germline ends came to 8 bases. Here the CDR3 reads CASSQDREDGYTF. The CDR3 DNA sequence: TGTGCCAGCAGCCAAGACAGGGAGGATGGCTACACCTTC. The variable domain in full, completed from reference TRBV3-1 and TRBJ1-2, reads DTAVSQTPKYLVTQMGNDKSIKCEQNLGHDTMYWYKQDSKKFLKIMFSYNNKELIINETVPNRFSPKSPDKAHLNLHINSLELGDSAVYFCASSQDREDGYTFGSGTRLTVV.

The chain carries TRBV7-2 and TRBJ2-5, with a weak D call TRBD2 (6 bases). The CDR3 consists of 15 residues. Germline loops: CDR1 SGHTA, CDR2 FQGNSA. The ends were cut back, 1 base at V and 4 bases at J, with 13 bases in the middle. CDR3: CASSLGLRLGETQYF. CDR3 bases: TGTGCCAGCAGCTTAGGGCTAAGACTAGGAGAGACCCAGTACTTC.

V is TRBV19 and J is TRBJ2-1, with D possibly being TRBD2 (7 bases). The CDR3 totals 14 residues. From germline, CDR1 is LNHDA and CDR2 SQIVND (reference sequence). V lost 8 bases, J lost 8 bases, and 19 bases lay in between. CDR3 in amino acids: CASHGFGGLDEQFF. The CDR3 DNA follows: TGTGCCAGTCATGGATTCGGGGGGCTGGATGAGCAGTTCTTC. Filled out from reference TRBV19 and TRBJ2-1, the complete variable domain reads DGGITQSPKYLFRKEGQNVTLSCEQNLNHDAMYWYRQDPGQGLRLIYYSQIVNDFQKGDIAEGYSVSREKKESFPLTVTSAQKNPTAFYLCASHGFGGLDEQFFGPGTRLTVL.

This clonotype was found a few times. V gene TRBV9 combines with J gene TRBJ2-1, with D perhaps TRBD2 (7 bases). Germline V gene data show CDR1 as SGDLS and CDR2 as YYNGEE. The CDR3 consists of 16 residues. The V and J ends lost 0 bases and 4 bases respectively, with 14 bases between them. The CDR3 here is CASSVDSAGAYNEQFF. The CDR3 nucleotides are TGTGCCAGCAGCGTAGATTCTGCGGGGGCTTACAATGAGCAGTTCTTC.

In this sample, this clonotype turned up many times. The V call is TRBV4-2, the J call TRBJ2-2, with a tentative D call TRBD2 (7 bases). The germline V gene encodes CDR1 LGHNA and CDR2 YNFKEQ. The CDR3 consists of 15 residues. V dropped 0 bases and J dropped 4 bases, with 9 bases sitting between them. The CDR3 here is CASSQDRGGTGELFF. The CDR3 bases are TGTGCCAGCAGCCAAGATAGGGGGGGCACCGGGGAGCTGTTTTTT.

This clonotype turned up a few times. The rearrangement uses TRBV12-3 or TRBV12-4 and TRBJ2-7; no definite D call. The V gene lost 6 bases and the J gene lost 0 bases, with 9 bases spanning the gap. This CDR3 contains 13 residues. The CDR3 here is CASRPGSSYEQYF. The DNA of the CDR3 is TGTGCCAGCAGACCTGGTAGCTCCTACGAGCAGTACTTC.

This clonotype was seen more than once but under ten times. The chain combines TRBV27 with TRBJ2-5; 7 bases are shared with TRBD1. The germline V gene has CDR1 MNHEY and CDR2 SMNVEV (reference sequence). With 4 bases clipped from V and 1 base from J, the junction kept 6 bases outside the gene matches. The CDR3 spans 15 residues. The CDR3 coding sequence is TGTGCCAGCAGTTCTACCGGGACAGTCCAAGAGACCCAGTACTTC. It yields the protein CASSSTGTVQETQYF.

This clonotype showed up many times. This sequence joins TRBV12-3 or TRBV12-4 and TRBJ2-7, with 8 bases matching TRBD1. The CDR3 sequence is 12 residues long. Germline trimming cut 6 bases from V and 13 bases from J; bases unmatched to any gene: 11. The CDR3 DNA reads TGTGCCAGCAGCCCTGGGACAGGAGACGTATACTTC. Protein product: CASSPGTGDVYF.

The gene calls are TRBV13 and TRBJ2-1; weak D call: TRBD2 (5 bases). V shed 0 bases and J shed 6 bases, with 9 bases lying between them. Looked up from germline, CDR1 is PRHDT and CDR2 is FYEKMQ (reference sequence). The CDR3 has 14 amino acids. CDR3: CASSLGPRGNEQFF. As DNA, the CDR3 is TGTGCCAGCAGCTTAGGGCCTCGGGGCAATGAGCAGTTCTTC. The full variable domain, rest sourced from reference TRBV13 and TRBJ2-1, is AAGVIQSPRHLIKEKRETATLKCYPIPRHDTVYWYQQGPGQDPQFLISFYEKMQSDKGSIPDRFSAQQFSDYHSELNMSSLELGDSALYFCASSLGPRGNEQFFGPGTRLTVL.

A few counts support this clonotype. The chain employs TRBV4-3 and TRBJ2-3; D remains ambiguous. This CDR3 is built from 13 residues. V shed 0 bases and J shed 5 bases, with 6 bases lying between them. Germline CDR1 and CDR2: LGHNA and YSLEER. This CDR3 is CASSQDRKDTQYF. DNA for the CDR3: TGCGCCAGCAGCCAAGATCGGAAAGATACGCAGTATTTT.

This clonotype was counted between two and nine times. The chain has TRBV28 and TRBJ1-1; D call uncertain. The CDR3 spans 15 residues. Trimming took off 7 bases at V and 0 bases at J, with 15 bases between the two ends. Germline CDR1 and CDR2: MDHEN and SYDVKM. The chain's CDR3 is CASTLRAVMNTEAFF. The CDR3 nucleotides are TGTGCCAGCACCCTACGAGCAGTCATGAACACTGAAGCTTTCTTT.